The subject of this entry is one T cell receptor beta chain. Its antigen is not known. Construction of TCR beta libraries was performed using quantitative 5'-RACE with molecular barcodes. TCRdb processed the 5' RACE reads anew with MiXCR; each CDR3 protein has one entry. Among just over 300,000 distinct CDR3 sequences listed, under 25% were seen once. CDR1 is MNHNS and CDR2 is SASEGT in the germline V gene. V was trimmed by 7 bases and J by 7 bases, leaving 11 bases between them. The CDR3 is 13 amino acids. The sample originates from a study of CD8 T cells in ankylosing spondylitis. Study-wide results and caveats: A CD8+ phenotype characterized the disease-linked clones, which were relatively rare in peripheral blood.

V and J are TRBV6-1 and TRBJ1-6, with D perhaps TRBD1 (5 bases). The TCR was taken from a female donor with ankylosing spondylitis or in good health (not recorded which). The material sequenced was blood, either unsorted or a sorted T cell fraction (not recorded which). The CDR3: CASMRGSNSPLHF. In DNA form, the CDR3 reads TGTGCCAGCATGAGGGGTTCCAATTCACCCCTCCACTTT.